This T cell receptor beta chain was sequenced during a study of cytomegalovirus exposure and HLA in healthy donors. 60 Vbeta and 13 Jbeta primers were used in PCR. The protocol was immunoSEQ multiplex PCR, while the TCRdb copy is restricted to in-frame clones and leaves out a portion. The sample lists over 150,000 clones, roughly 70% occurring once. Study results and caveats: Sequence variants that were highly shared formed a cluster that was likely a sequencing artifact. A later examination showed that TCR association rates differed by HLA locus, with DRB1 most and HLA-C fewest. A few CMV-associated chains proved CMV antigen-specific in vitro.

As to this clone: Its target is not known.

The ends lost 6 bases at V and 4 bases at J; junction bases unmatched: 7. Germline CDR1 MNHEY, CDR2 SMNVEV (reference sequence). This CDR3 comprises 14 residues. The chain is built from TRBV27 and TRBJ1-2, with 8 positions matching TRBD1. Sequencing input: PBMCs. The TCR comes from a woman aged 18-35 years in good health and CMV-seropositive. CDR3 sequence (DNA): TGTGCCAGCAGCCAGGGGGCTCGGGGCTATGGCTACACCTTC. Its protein product is CASSQGARGYGYTF.